The T cell receptor (beta chain) under discussion was sequenced for a study of T cell responses to AZD1222 COVID-19 vaccine. Study findings and constraints: Repertoires in all cases were sampled only once the peak T cell response had passed. Baseline seropositives among AZD1222 recipients totaled only five to seven. There were mostly white British donors and more females than males, and clonal diversity was possibly underestimated. Two doses of AZD1222 preceded a rise in Spike-specific TCR breadth and depth.

Sequenced by immunoSEQ multiplex PCR; TCRdb stores in-frame clones only, minus some. The repertoire holds more than 100,000 clones, about nine tenths seen once, with 0.95% to 1.5% in the top ten. Points on this clone: Its antigen is currently unknown.

From germline, CDR1 is LNHDA and CDR2 SQIVND (reference sequence). The ends lost 5 bases at V and 0 bases at J; junction bases unmatched: 12. The CDR3 has 18 amino acids. This chain uses TRBV19 with TRBJ2-3; TRBD1 agrees at 9 bases. This sequence originates from an adult in good health. The sample in question was peripheral blood, obtained on day 0 of AZD1222 vaccination. CDR3 region: CASSPGTGLIPSTDTQYF. The DNA for the CDR3 is TGTGCCAGTAGTCCCGGGACAGGGCTTATTCCTAGCACAGATACGCAGTATTTT. Combining the CDR3 with reference TRBV19 and TRBJ2-3 gives the whole variable domain DGGITQSPKYLFRKEGQNVTLSCEQNLNHDAMYWYRQDPGQGLRLIYYSQIVNDFQKGDIAEGYSVSREKKESFPLTVTSAQKNPTAFYLCASSPGTGLIPSTDTQYFGPGTRLTVL.